This T cell receptor beta chain was obtained from a study of T cells in Graves' hyperthyroidism and ophthalmopathy. Study findings and constraints: Classification by a 13 V-J model distinguished ophthalmopathy from stable hyperthyroidism. Ophthalmopathy was model-predicted a median about 6.7 months pre-onset.

From RNA transcripts, TCR beta CDR3 regions were amplified. With the HTBI primer set, the TCR CDR3 went through a first round of RT-PCR. TCRdb re-derived calls from the multiplex PCR reads in MiXCR, one entry per CDR3 protein. The table records 300,000 to 450,000 distinct CDR3 sequences, 13% of them present only once. V dropped 0 bases and J dropped 5; count of bases not matched to a gene: 4. Germline V gene lookup returns CDR1 DFQATT and CDR2 SNEGSKA (reference sequence). CDR3 length: 15 amino acids. This clonotype has ten or more counts. The antigen remains undetermined. Patients were excluded because of uncontrolled infection, other autoimmune disease, pregnancy or lactation. The PBMCs studied were ones that came from 9 to 10 ml fresh peripheral blood.

The source is a man under 40 with Graves' hyperthyroidism that later progressed to Graves' ophthalmopathy. The specimen was blood. The chain is built from TRBV20-1 and TRBJ2-5, with 12 bases aligning to TRBD2. The CDR3 sequence: CSARDPLAGGETQYF. The CDR3 region has the DNA TGCAGTGCTAGAGATCCCCTAGCGGGGGGGGAGACCCAGTACTTC.